The TCR beta chain under discussion was sequenced for a study of shared clonotypes between healthy human individuals. Study-wide points: When compared with the clonotypes that were shared by all four sorted-subset donors, the non-shared clonotypes turned out to have lower generation probabilities.

The CDR3 runs 15 residues. Germline V gives CDR1 SGHRS, CDR2 YFSETQ. V lost 7 bases to trimming and J lost 8 bases; unmatched junction nucleotides: 12. The study ran the assay at deep level. Data came from immunoSEQ multiplex PCR; TCRdb stores just in-frame clones and leaves some out. Here the sample spans some 2.3 million clones, more than 80% being singletons. In regard to this clone: Its antigen is not known.

Donors comprised healthy HIV-negative adults lacking recent acute infections or vaccinations. This chain connects TRBV5-1 to TRBJ2-1, with 10 positions matching TRBD2. The receptor was derived from a man aged 18-30 years in good health. Some clones in this sample may be carry-over from other donors' samples. The specimen was naive CD4+ T cells from PBMCs. Subset described: CD45RA+ positively selected. This CDR3 is CASRPATSGIYEQFF. The CDR3, as DNA: TGCGCCAGCCGGCCCGCAACTAGCGGGATTTATGAGCAGTTCTTC.